Following are 3 T cell receptor beta chains from one sample sequenced in a study of STAT5B mutations in CD4+ large granular lymphocyte leukemia. Measured with immunoSEQ multiplex PCR; TCRdb has only the in-frame clones, and not every one. Of 20,000 or so clones listed, around 85% were seen once; the top ten hold about 13%. Sequences were obtained from CD4+ T cells from blood buffy coats. The receptors derive from a human donor in good health.

A single count supports this clone. The chain is built from TRBV2 and TRBJ1-1; tentative D call: TRBD1 (5 bases). Germline V gene sequence: CDR1 SNHLY, CDR2 FYNNEI. This CDR3 is built from 14 residues. With 4 bases removed from V and 0 bases from J, the gap between germline ends came to 9 bases. CDR3 DNA sequence: TGTGCCAGCAGTGTAGGGGCCGTGAACACTGAAGCTTTCTTT. Its translation is CASSVGAVNTEAFF.

The rearrangement joins TRBV14 to TRBJ2-5, with TRBD2 as a possible D gene (6 bases). V lost 4 bases to trimming and J lost 5 bases, with 17 bases between them. The length of the CDR3 is 15 residues. CDR1 and CDR2 from the germline V gene are SGHDN and FVKESK. The DNA for the CDR3 is TGTGCCAGCAGCCTCCCCCCCCGGGGGACCGAGACCCAGTACTTC. Translated, it gives CASSLPPRGTETQYF.

The chain has TRBV7-8 and TRBJ2-2; D is possibly TRBD1 (7 bases). The germline V and J ends were trimmed by 5 bases and 2 bases, with 24 bases remaining between them. Germline CDR1 and CDR2: SGHVS and FQNEAQ. The length of the CDR3 is 19 residues. The CDR3: CASSQGQSWRGLNTGELFF. DNA for the CDR3: TGTGCCAGCAGCCAAGGCCAGTCTTGGAGGGGGCTCAACACCGGGGAGCTGTTTTTT.